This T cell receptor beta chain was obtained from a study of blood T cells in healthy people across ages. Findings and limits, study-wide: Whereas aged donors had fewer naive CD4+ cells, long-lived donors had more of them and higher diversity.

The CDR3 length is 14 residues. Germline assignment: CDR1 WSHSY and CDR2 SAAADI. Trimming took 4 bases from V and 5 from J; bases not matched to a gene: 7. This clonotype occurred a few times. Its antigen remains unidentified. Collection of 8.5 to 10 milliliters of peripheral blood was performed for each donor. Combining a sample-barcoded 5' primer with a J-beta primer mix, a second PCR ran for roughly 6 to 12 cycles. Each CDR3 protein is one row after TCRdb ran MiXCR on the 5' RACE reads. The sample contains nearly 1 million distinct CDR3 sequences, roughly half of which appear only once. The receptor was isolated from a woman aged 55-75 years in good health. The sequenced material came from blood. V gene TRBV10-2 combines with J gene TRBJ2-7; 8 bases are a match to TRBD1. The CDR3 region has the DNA TGCGCCAGCAGTGTCGCAGGGGGCGCGGACGAGCAGTACTTC. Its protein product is CASSVAGGADEQYF.